The TCR beta chain described here comes from a study of blood T cell repertoires in COVID-19. The protocol was immunoSEQ multiplex PCR, while the TCRdb copy is restricted to in-frame clones and leaves out a portion. The table includes about 200,000 clones, about four fifths detected once. The source is a woman in her 50s who had been exposed to COVID-19. Sample: PBMCs or T cells enriched from blood (not recorded which).

In DNA, the CDR3 is TGCGCCAGCAAGACTAGCGGGGGGGCCAGGTTTTTCGATACGCAGTATTTT. It is translated as CASKTSGGARFFDTQYF. The chain is built from TRBV5-1 and TRBJ2-3; 14 nucleotides align to TRBD2. V lost 6 bases and J lost 6; bases outside the gene matches: 12. Germline CDR1 reads SGHRS; CDR2 reads YFSETQ. This CDR3 has 17 amino acids.